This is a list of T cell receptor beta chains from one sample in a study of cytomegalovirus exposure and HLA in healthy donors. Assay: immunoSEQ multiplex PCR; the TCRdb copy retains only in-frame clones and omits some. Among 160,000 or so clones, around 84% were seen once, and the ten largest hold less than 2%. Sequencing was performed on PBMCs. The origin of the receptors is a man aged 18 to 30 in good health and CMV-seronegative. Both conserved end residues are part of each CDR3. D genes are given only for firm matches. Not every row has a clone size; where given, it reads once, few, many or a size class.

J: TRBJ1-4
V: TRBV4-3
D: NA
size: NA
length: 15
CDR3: CASSQGQVANEKLFF
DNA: TGCGCCAGCAGCCAAGGACAGGTCGCTAATGAAAAACTGTTTTTT

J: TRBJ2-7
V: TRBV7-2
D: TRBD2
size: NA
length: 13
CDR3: CASSFAREGEQYF
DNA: TGTGCCAGCAGCTTCGCGCGGGAGGGCGAGCAGTACTTC

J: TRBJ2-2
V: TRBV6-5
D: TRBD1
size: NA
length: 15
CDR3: CASSKGQGASGALFF
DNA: TGTGCCAGCAGTAAAGGACAGGGGGCTTCCGGGGCGCTGTTTTTT

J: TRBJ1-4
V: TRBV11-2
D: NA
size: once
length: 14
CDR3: CASSSRSLGEKLFF
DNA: TGTGCCAGCAGCTCCCGGAGTCTAGGTGAAAAACTGTTTTTT

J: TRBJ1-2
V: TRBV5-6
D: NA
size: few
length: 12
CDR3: CASSPTNYGYTF
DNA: TGTGCCAGCAGCCCGACAAACTATGGCTACACCTTC

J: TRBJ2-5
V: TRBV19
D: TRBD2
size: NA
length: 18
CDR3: CASSIGVGSGGLAETQYF
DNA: TGTGCCAGTAGTATAGGCGTAGGGAGCGGGGGCCTCGCGGAGACCCAGTACTTC

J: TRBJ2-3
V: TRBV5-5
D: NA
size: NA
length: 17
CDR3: CASSYRVLGYSTDTQYF
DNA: TGTGCCAGCAGCTACAGGGTGTTGGGATATAGCACAGATACGCAGTATTTT

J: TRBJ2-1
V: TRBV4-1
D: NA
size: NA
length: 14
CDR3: CASSPRTVYNEQFF
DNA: TGCGCCAGCAGCCCGAGGACAGTTTACAATGAGCAGTTCTTC

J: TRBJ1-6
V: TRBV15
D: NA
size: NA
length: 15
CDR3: CATSREQGRNSPLHF
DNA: TGTGCCACCAGCAGAGAACAGGGCCGAAATTCACCCCTCCACTTT

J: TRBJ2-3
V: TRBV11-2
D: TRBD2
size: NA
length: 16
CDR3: CASSSWTSGGTDTQYF
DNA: TGTGCCAGCAGCTCTTGGACTAGCGGGGGTACAGATACGCAGTATTTT

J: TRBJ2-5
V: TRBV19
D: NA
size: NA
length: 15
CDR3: CASSSNEGGKETQYF
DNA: TGTGCCAGTAGTTCTAATGAGGGGGGGAAGGAGACCCAGTACTTC

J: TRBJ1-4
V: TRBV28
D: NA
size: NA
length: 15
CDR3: CASSPTDATNEKLFF
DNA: TGTGCCAGCAGTCCAACAGACGCAACTAATGAAAAACTGTTTTTT

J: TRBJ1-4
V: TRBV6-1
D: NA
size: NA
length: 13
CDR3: CASTASRNEKLFF
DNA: TGTGCCAGCACTGCTAGCCGGAATGAAAAACTGTTTTTT

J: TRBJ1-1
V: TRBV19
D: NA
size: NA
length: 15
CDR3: CASSIQGRVNTEAFF
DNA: TGTGCCAGTAGTATTCAGGGAAGAGTGAACACTGAAGCTTTCTTT

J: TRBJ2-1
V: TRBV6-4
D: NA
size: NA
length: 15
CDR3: CASSDVASEGNEQFF
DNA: TGTGCCAGCAGTGACGTTGCCTCGGAGGGGAATGAGCAGTTCTTC

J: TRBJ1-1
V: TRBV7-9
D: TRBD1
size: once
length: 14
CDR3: CASSSTGSNTEAFF
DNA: TGTGCCAGCAGCTCGACAGGGTCGAACACTGAAGCTTTCTTT

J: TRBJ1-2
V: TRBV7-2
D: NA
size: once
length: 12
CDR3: CASSLQGYGYTF
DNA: TGTGCCAGCAGCTTACAGGGGTATGGCTACACCTTC

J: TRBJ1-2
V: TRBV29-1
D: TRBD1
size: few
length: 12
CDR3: CSARDRNYGYTF
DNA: TGCAGCGCCCGGGACAGGAACTATGGCTACACCTTC

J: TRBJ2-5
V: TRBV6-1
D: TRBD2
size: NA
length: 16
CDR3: CASSEGASGGRGTQYF
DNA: TGTGCCAGCAGTGAAGGGGCTAGCGGGGGTCGGGGGACCCAGTACTTC

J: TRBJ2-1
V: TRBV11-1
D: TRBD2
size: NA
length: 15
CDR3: CASSPWTSGYNEQFF
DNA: TGTGCCAGCAGCCCCTGGACTAGCGGATACAATGAGCAGTTCTTC